This TCR beta chain was found in a study of T cells in Graves' hyperthyroidism and ophthalmopathy (dated by TCRdb to the late 2010s). About the investigation overall: Peripheral blood was collected at initial diagnosis, before any treatment. TCR Vbeta CDR3 sequencing of roughly 140 peripheral blood samples (fewer than 45 ophthalmopathy, 75 hyperthyroidism and approximately 17 progressor patients) is reported in the paper. The 100 discovery patients were randomly split 7:3 into training and test sets. After blood sampling, hyperthyroidism patients were treated with methimazole at a starting dose of 30 mg daily, and ophthalmopathy patients were treated with high-dose intravenous methylprednisolone. Thyroid tissue and blood T-cell repertoires from several Graves' hyperthyroidism patients were also compared in the study. A discovery cohort of about a hundred patients, approximately 45 with Graves' ophthalmopathy and 57 with stable Graves' hyperthyroidism, was used to find distinguishing TCR V-J signatures. Prospective prediction of ophthalmopathy was tested in an independent validation cohort consisting of 18 to 20 hyperthyroidism patients and around 16 patients who later progressed to ophthalmopathy.

Points the paper makes about the study in general: In cross-validation, a model built on a 13 V-J signature told ophthalmopathy apart from stable hyperthyroidism with less than 90% sensitivity and about 81% specificity, and in testing the same model reached 80%/75%. No statistical method was used to fix the sample size in advance, and group allocation was not hidden from the investigators. Most expanded thyroid clonotypes (frequency above 0.001) were also detected in blood, suggesting blood repertoires may reflect thyroid immune responses. In validation, the model predicted progression to ophthalmopathy with around 71% sensitivity and approximately 74% specificity, a median of 6.5 months before onset.

The CDR3 measures 17 amino acids from cysteine to phenylalanine. Kept here is only the CDR3 DNA, which spans 51 bases and is read in frame from base 1. V is trimmed back by 2 bases and J by 4 bases, and the junction contains 9 bases that no gene match accounts for. From a lookup of the germline V gene, CDR1 and CDR2 are SNHLY and FYNNEI. This clonotype was found many times. There is no known antigen for this receptor. Base qualities were left out, and no much larger clone turns up one base away. Hyperthyroidism patients were newly diagnosed, with disease duration under 2 months, and aged 18 to 65 years. The study excluded patients with uncontrolled infections, other autoimmune diseases, pregnancy or lactation. Diagnoses relied on clinical symptoms, serum thyroxine and TRAb, thyroid ultrasound and orbital computed tomography. Blood from progressor patients was drawn when they were first diagnosed with hyperthyroidism, before any ophthalmopathy symptoms appeared. PBMCs were separated from under 11 ml of fresh peripheral blood using Ficoll-Paque density gradient centrifugation. Patients classed as progressors first received a Graves' hyperthyroidism diagnosis and then went on to develop ophthalmopathy during follow-up. Total RNA was extracted using Trizol reagent, and RNA quality was assessed on an Agilent 2100 Bioanalyzer.

TCR beta CDR3 regions were amplified from RNA transcripts. The TCR CDR3 was subjected to a first round of RT-PCR using the HTBI primer set and the Qiagen OneStep RT-PCR kit. The libraries were constructed in a second round of multiplex PCR and then size-selected and purified. Paired-end sequencing of the libraries was performed with 100 bp reads on an Illumina HiSeq2000. Turning to the authors' computational methods: SOAPnuke was used to process the raw data, throwing out any read that contained adapters or uncalled bases, had a mean Phred below 15, or lacked an exact constant-primer or identifier match. COPE v1.2.5 was used to merge the high-quality paired reads, and each unique nucleotide sequence was defined as a clonotype. Clonotypes were aligned to IMGT TRBV, TRBD and TRBJ reference segments using MiTCR v1.1. The analysis included only V-J combinations with a frequency above 0.0001, which together covered roughly 99% of the repertoires. A TCS score was defined as the ratio between F50 (clonal expansion) and ExV (chaos), using BLOSUM62-based TCRdist between CDR3 peptides within each V-J. Welch's t-statistics and random forest reduced 500 to 550 V-J features to roughly 13, which were used in a naive Bayes classifier (R e1071). TCRdb redid the processing of the public reads, applying fastp at Q25 and MiXCR, and retained in-frame beta chains. CDR3 protein sequences are deduplicated, and each keeps its most common genes and DNA. These V and J calls derive from TCRdb rather than the authors' analysis. The sample records roughly 400,000 distinct CDR3 sequences, 15% to 18% of which are singletons. About a quarter of the sample is held by the ten biggest clonotypes.

This sequence was found in a woman aged 18 to 35 with Graves' hyperthyroidism that later progressed to Graves' ophthalmopathy. Sequences were obtained from blood. Recombination linked TRBV2 to TRBJ1-3; the junction holds 9 bases that match TRBD1. The CDR3 in this case is CASSERDREPRGNTIYF. The base sequence is TGTGCCAGCAGTGAACGGGACAGGGAGCCGAGAGGAAACACCATATATTTT.